What follows describes a single TCR beta chain. Antigen: not known. The sample originates from a study of shared clonotypes between healthy human individuals. Study-wide results and limits: Generation probabilities of non-shared clonotypes were lower (relative to those shared by all four donors). Blood alone was sampled, and tissue repertoires likely differ. Sharing across four donors was highest in naive CD4 (approximately 5%) and lowest in memory CD8 (about 0.4%).

V lost 0 bases and J lost 10, with 24 bases in between. Germline lookup yields CDR1 SEHNR and CDR2 FQNEAQ (reference sequence). There are 17 residues in the CDR3. Data came from immunoSEQ multiplex PCR; TCRdb stores just in-frame clones and leaves some out. This table holds some 2.4 million clones, approximately 93% found once. The chain carries TRBV7-9 and TRBJ2-5; maybe TRBD1 (5 bases). The TCR comes from a man aged 18-30 years in good health. Some clones in this sample may be carry-over from other donors' samples. Sequenced sample: naive CD4+ T cells from PBMCs. As for subset: CD45RA+ positively selected. The CDR3 DNA sequence: TGTGCCAGCAGCTTAGCCGACAGAGCAGACCCAAAAGACGACCAGTACTTC. This sequence encodes CASSLADRADPKDDQYF. The complete variable domain, with remaining parts taken from reference TRBV7-9 and TRBJ2-5, reads DTGVSQNPRHKITKRGQNVTFRCDPISEHNRLYWYRQTLGQGPEFLTYFQNEAQLEKSRLLSDRFSAERPKGSFSTLEIQRTEQGDSAMYLCASSLADRADPKDDQYFGPGTRLLVL.